A single sample gave rise to the 23 T cell receptor beta chains below, sequenced in a study of cytomegalovirus exposure and HLA in healthy donors. Primers included in the PCR were 60 Vbeta and 13 Jbeta primers. Assay used: immunoSEQ multiplex PCR; TCRdb lists only in-frame clones, some missing. The sample records 100,000 to 150,000 clones, just over 70% being singletons. Sequencing was carried out using PBMCs. The receptors shown here come from a woman aged 55-75 years in good health and CMV-seropositive.

The chain links TRBV5-1 to TRBJ2-5; 8 nucleotides match TRBD1. The CDR3 spans 13 residues. V shed 7 bases and J 7 bases; nucleotides not matched to a gene: 9. CDR1 is SGHRS and CDR2 is YFSETQ in the germline V gene. CDR3: CASGPPGGMTQYF. The CDR3 bases are TGCGCCAGCGGCCCTCCAGGGGGCATGACCCAGTACTTC.

The V and J genes are TRBV2 and TRBJ1-1; 8 nucleotides match TRBD1. This CDR3 spans 13 amino acids. The germline V gene encodes CDR1 SNHLY and CDR2 FYNNEI. Trimming at V came to 7 bases and at J to 5 bases, leaving 6 bases not matched to a gene. CDR3 residues: CASKGQVVTEAFF. The DNA for the CDR3 is TGTGCCAGCAAGGGACAGGTGGTAACTGAAGCTTTCTTT.

This clone showed up just a few times. The chain recombines TRBV6-1 with TRBJ1-2; D remains ambiguous. The germline gives CDR1 MNHNS, CDR2 SASEGT. The CDR3 sequence is 17 residues long. V was shortened by 3 bases and J by 7 bases, with 24 bases between the two germline ends. The CDR3 here is CASSDGSTSYLIIGYTF. CDR3 bases: TGTGCCAGCAGTGATGGTAGCACAAGTTATCTCATTATTGGCTACACCTTC.

This clone was seen just once. This rearrangement joins TRBV19 to TRBJ1-5; TRBD1 agrees at 8 bases. There are 16 residues in the CDR3. Per germline, CDR1 LNHDA and CDR2 SQIVND (reference sequence). Trimming at V came to 6 bases and at J to 5 bases, leaving 12 bases not matched to a gene. CDR3 region: CASSPQGQGAYQPQHF. In DNA, the CDR3 is TGTGCCAGTAGCCCCCAAGGGCAGGGGGCATATCAGCCCCAGCATTTT. Full variable domain (remainder filled in from reference TRBV19 and TRBJ1-5): DGGITQSPKYLFRKEGQNVTLSCEQNLNHDAMYWYRQDPGQGLRLIYYSQIVNDFQKGDIAEGYSVSREKKESFPLTVTSAQKNPTAFYLCASSPQGQGAYQPQHFGDGTRLSIL.

This clone has more than one count but fewer than ten. The CDR3 DNA is TGCGCCAGCAGCCCAGGACAGGGGGATGAAAAACTGTTTTTT. Translation: CASSPGQGDEKLFF. The chain has TRBV5-1 and TRBJ1-4; 10 nucleotides agree with TRBD1. CDR3 length: 14 residues. Trimming at V came to 4 bases and at J to 6 bases, leaving 3 bases not matched to a gene. The germline V gene has CDR1 SGHRS and CDR2 YFSETQ.

The rearrangement uses TRBV5-1 and TRBJ2-1; TRBD2 aligns across 13 bases. Per the germline V gene, CDR1 is SGHRS and CDR2 is YFSETQ. The length of the CDR3 is 16 residues. Germline trimming cut 2 bases from V and 6 bases from J; bases unmatched to any gene: 5. The CDR3 is CASSFTSGGEVNEQFF. The CDR3 bases are TGCGCCAGCAGCTTCACTAGCGGGGGGGAGGTCAATGAGCAGTTCTTC.

The chain has TRBV13 and TRBJ2-1; TRBD2 aligns across 12 bases. From germline, CDR1 is PRHDT and CDR2 FYEKMQ (reference sequence). The V segment lost 6 bases and the J segment 0 bases; nucleotides outside the gene matches: 9. The CDR3 runs 18 residues. The CDR3 DNA reads TGTGCCAGCAGAAGGCCAAGGACTAGCGGGGCCTCCTACAATGAGCAGTTCTTC. It codes for CASRRPRTSGASYNEQFF. Based on the CDR3 plus reference TRBV13 and TRBJ2-1, the full variable domain is AAGVIQSPRHLIKEKRETATLKCYPIPRHDTVYWYQQGPGQDPQFLISFYEKMQSDKGSIPDRFSAQQFSDYHSELNMSSLELGDSALYFCASRRPRTSGASYNEQFFGPGTRLTVL.

This CDR3 reads CASSPRTSGVQETQYF. In DNA form, the CDR3 reads TGTGCCAGCTCACCACGGACTAGCGGGGTCCAAGAGACCCAGTACTTC. The chain combines TRBV18 with TRBJ2-5; TRBD2 agrees at 12 bases. CDR1 and CDR2 (germline): KGHSH, LQKENI. The CDR3 is made up of 16 amino acids. The J segment lost 1 base and the V segment lost 1 base, leaving 1 base of the junction unmatched.

The chain combines TRBV6-6 with TRBJ2-7; TRBD1 aligns across 7 bases. V was clipped by 6 bases and J by 7 bases; unmatched bases: 9. In germline, CDR1 is MNHNY, CDR2 SVGAGI (reference sequence). The CDR3 extends over 13 amino acids. The CDR3, as DNA: TGTGCCAGCAGCCATTACAGGGGAGAGGAGCAGTACTTC. It encodes CASSHYRGEEQYF.

This clone came up a few times. The chain has TRBV11-2 and TRBJ2-7, with a weak D call TRBD1 (6 bases). V was trimmed by 5 bases and J by 0 bases, leaving 11 bases between them. The CDR3 is 14 amino acids. Germline V gene lookup returns CDR1 SGHAT and CDR2 FQNNGV. The CDR3: CASSLDRTSYEQYF. The CDR3 nucleotides are TGTGCCAGCAGCCTTGACAGGACCTCCTACGAGCAGTACTTC.

The rearrangement joins TRBV6-5 to TRBJ1-5, with 11 bases aligning to TRBD1. The CDR3 loop spans 15 amino acids. V dropped 6 bases and J dropped 6; count of bases not matched to a gene: 7. Germline V gene lookup returns CDR1 MNHEY and CDR2 SVGAGI. CDR3 in amino acids: CASSTSGTGGQPQHF. The CDR3 DNA is TGTGCCAGCAGCACCTCGGGGACAGGGGGTCAGCCCCAGCATTTT.

The sample holds one count of this clone. The chain has TRBV10-3 and TRBJ1-1; 7 bases map to TRBD1. Trimming removed 3 bases from V and 5 bases from J; junction bases left unmatched: 12. The CDR3 contains 16 residues. CDR1 and CDR2 from the germline V gene are ENHRY and SYGVKD. DNA for the CDR3: TGTGCCATCAGTGATCGTGGGACAGAAGGGAAGACTGAAGCTTTCTTT. This translates into CAISDRGTEGKTEAFF.

The CDR3 here is CASSFSTGGTEAFF. DNA of the CDR3: TGTGCCAGTAGTTTTTCCACAGGGGGCACTGAAGCTTTCTTT. V is TRBV19 and J is TRBJ1-1; 8 positions match TRBD1. The CDR3 contains 14 residues. Germline trimming cut 5 bases from V and 4 bases from J; bases unmatched to any gene: 6. CDR1 LNHDA and CDR2 SQIVND come from the germline V gene (reference sequence).

V is TRBV19 and J is TRBJ2-7; D may be TRBD1 (6 bases). Germline CDR1 is LNHDA and CDR2 is SQIVND (reference sequence). This CDR3 has 16 residues. Trimming removed 6 bases at V and 2 bases at J, with 20 bases between. Written as DNA, the CDR3 is TGTGCCAGTAGCCCCCTCGTGGGGGCCGGGACCTACGAGCAGTACTTC. This sequence encodes CASSPLVGAGTYEQYF.

The chain couples TRBV4-1 to TRBJ1-2; D is perhaps TRBD1 (6 bases). The CDR3 runs to 17 residues. Germline V CDR1 and CDR2: MGHRA, YSYEKL. V dropped 4 bases and J dropped 6 bases, with 24 bases sitting between them. The CDR3 DNA sequence: TGCGCCAGCAGCCGCGGAGAGGGAATTCGAACAGGGCATGGCTACACCTTC. It translates to CASSRGEGIRTGHGYTF.

The CDR3 sequence is CASSFAGLQKAFF. CDR3 coding DNA: TGTGCCAGCAGCTTCGCAGGGCTGCAGAAAGCTTTCTTT. This chain joins TRBV7-2 and TRBJ1-1; perhaps TRBD1 as D (5 bases). From germline, CDR1 is SGHTA and CDR2 FQGNSA. The germline V and J ends were trimmed by 3 bases and 9 bases, with 14 bases remaining between them. The length of the CDR3 is 13 residues.

V usage is TRBV6-6 and J usage is TRBJ1-1; 9 positions match TRBD1. Trimming took 2 bases from V and 8 from J; bases not matched to a gene: 3. The germline V gene encodes CDR1 MNHNY and CDR2 SVGAGI (reference sequence). This CDR3 has 13 residues. The CDR3 DNA sequence: TGTGCCAGCAGTTACCCGGACAGGGGCGAAGCTTTCTTT. Translation: CASSYPDRGEAFF.

The chain recombines TRBV4-1 with TRBJ1-6; D is possibly TRBD1 (6 bases). The germline V gene encodes CDR1 MGHRA and CDR2 YSYEKL. With 4 bases removed from V and 7 bases from J, the gap between germline ends came to 17 bases. The CDR3 spans 16 residues. The CDR3: CASSRSGDHVNSPLHF. The CDR3 nucleotides are TGCGCCAGCAGCCGATCAGGGGACCACGTAAATTCACCCCTCCACTTT.

The rearrangement joins TRBV6-5 to TRBJ2-1; the D gene is possibly TRBD1 (6 bases). From germline, CDR1 is MNHEY and CDR2 SVGAGI. With 6 bases removed from V and 0 bases from J, the gap between germline ends came to 9 bases. The CDR3 sequence is 14 residues long. This CDR3 reads CASSEQGSYNEQFF. The CDR3 coding sequence is TGTGCCAGCAGCGAACAGGGCTCCTACAATGAGCAGTTCTTC.

The chain employs TRBV4-1 and TRBJ1-1; D might be TRBD1 (5 bases). The CDR3 consists of 12 residues. The germline V gene encodes CDR1 MGHRA and CDR2 YSYEKL. The V and J ends lost 1 base and 10 bases respectively, with 10 bases between them. CDR3 sequence reads: CASSQGGEPAFF. The CDR3 region has the DNA TGCGCCAGCAGCCAAGGGGGGGAACCAGCTTTCTTT.

This rearrangement joins TRBV4-1 to TRBJ2-1, with 11 bases identical to TRBD2. This CDR3 region has 13 residues. After removal of 9 bases from V and 2 bases from J, the junction contained 0 bases not matched to a gene. CDR1 is MGHRA, CDR2 YSYEKL, per germline. The CDR3 nucleotides read TGCGCCAGTAGCGGGGGGGCCTACAATGAGCAGTTCTTC. Translation: CASSGGAYNEQFF.

The V gene is TRBV6-5, the J gene TRBJ1-1; D perhaps matches TRBD1 (5 bases). Germline lookup yields CDR1 MNHEY and CDR2 SVGAGI. The V gene lost 6 bases and the J gene lost 1 base, with 15 bases spanning the gap. There are 15 residues in the CDR3. The CDR3 DNA follows: TGTGCCAGCAGCCCAACCCATACAGGGAACACTGAAGCTTTCTTT. Translation: CASSPTHTGNTEAFF.

The rearrangement links TRBV7-2 to TRBJ2-2, with TRBD2 matching 8 bases. Germline CDR1 is SGHTA and CDR2 is FQGNSA. This CDR3 is 14 amino acids long. V dropped 7 bases and J dropped 9; count of bases not matched to a gene: 10. The CDR3 loop is CASTPQRGPRELFF. The CDR3 DNA sequence: TGTGCCAGCACCCCCCAGCGGGGGCCCCGGGAGCTGTTTTTT. The full variable domain, in which reference TRBV7-2 and TRBJ2-2 provide the parts outside the CDR3, is GAGVSQSPSNKVTEKGKDVELRCDPISGHTALYWYRQSLGQGLEFLIYFQGNSAPDKSGLPSDRFSAERTGGSVSTLTIQRTQQEDSAVYLCASTPQRGPRELFFGEGSRLTVL.